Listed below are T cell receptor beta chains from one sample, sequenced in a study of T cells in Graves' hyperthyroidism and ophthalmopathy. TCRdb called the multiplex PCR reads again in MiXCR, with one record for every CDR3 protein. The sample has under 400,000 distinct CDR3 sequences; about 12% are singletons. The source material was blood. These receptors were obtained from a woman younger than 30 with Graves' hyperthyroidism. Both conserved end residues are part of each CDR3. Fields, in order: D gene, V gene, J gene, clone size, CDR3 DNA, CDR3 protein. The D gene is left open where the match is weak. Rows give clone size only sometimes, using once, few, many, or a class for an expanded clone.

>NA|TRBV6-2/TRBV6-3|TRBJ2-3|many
TGTGCCAGCAGTTACTTTGCGAATGGTGCAGATACGCAGTATTTT
CASSYFANGADTQYF
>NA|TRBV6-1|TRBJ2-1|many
TGTGCCAGCAGTGAATACGAGTTCGAGCAGTTCTTC
CASSEYEFEQFF
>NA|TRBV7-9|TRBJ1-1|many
TGTGCCAGCAGCCCCCTCCTGGAGGAAGCTTTCTTT
CASSPLLEEAFF
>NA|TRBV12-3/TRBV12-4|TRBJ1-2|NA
TGTGCCAGCAGTCCAGCGGCAGGGACGGTCTATGGCTACACCTTC
CASSPAAGTVYGYTF
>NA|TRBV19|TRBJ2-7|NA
TGTGCCAGTAGTATAGGGTCCCCAACCTACGAGCAGTACTTC
CASSIGSPTYEQYF
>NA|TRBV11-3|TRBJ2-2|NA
TGTGCCAGCAGCTTACTAGGGGCCGGGGAGCTGTTTTTT
CASSLLGAGELFF
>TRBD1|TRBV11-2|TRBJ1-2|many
TGTGCCAGCAGCTTAGATGGGACAGGTTACTATGGCTACACCTTC
CASSLDGTGYYGYTF
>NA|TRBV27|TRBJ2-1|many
TGTGCCAGCAGTTTACTAAAAGGAAATGAGCAGTTCTTC
CASSLLKGNEQFF
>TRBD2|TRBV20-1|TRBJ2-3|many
TGCAGTGCTAACCCAAATAGCGGGATGGACACAGATACGCAGTATTTT
CSANPNSGMDTDTQYF
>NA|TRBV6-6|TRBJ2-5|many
TGTGCCAGCAGTTACGGGGGGGGGGCCAGTCAAGAGACCCAGTACTTC
CASSYGGGASQETQYF
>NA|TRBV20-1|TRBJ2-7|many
TGCAGTGCTAGACCCGGGCTCCCTCCCTACGAGCAGTACTTC
CSARPGLPPYEQYF
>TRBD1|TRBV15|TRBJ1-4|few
TGTGCCACCAGCAGAGAGGGTTCGAGACAGGGCAAAAAACTGTTTTTT
CATSREGSRQGKKLFF
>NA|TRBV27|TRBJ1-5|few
TGTGCCAGCAGTTTATCACACAATCAGCCCCAGCATTTT
CASSLSHNQPQHF
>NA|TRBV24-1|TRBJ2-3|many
TGTGCCACCAGTGATTTAGCGGACGTTACAGATACGCAGTATTTT
CATSDLADVTDTQYF
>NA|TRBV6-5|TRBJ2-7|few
TGTGCCAGCAGTTACTCGGCAGGCGAAGCCCACGAGCAGTACTTC
CASSYSAGEAHEQYF
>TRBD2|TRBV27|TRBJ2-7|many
TGTGCCAGCAGTTTGCAGCGGGGGATCTCCTACGAGCAGTACTTC
CASSLQRGISYEQYF
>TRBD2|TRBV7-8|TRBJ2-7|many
TGTGCCAGCAGCTTATCAAAACTAGCGGGGAACTACGAGCAGTACTTC
CASSLSKLAGNYEQYF
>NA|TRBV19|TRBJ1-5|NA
TGTGCCAGTGCGGGCGAGTCAATGTCCCAGCATTTT
CASAGESMSQHF
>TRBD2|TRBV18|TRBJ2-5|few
TGTGCCAGCTCACCGCCGGGACTAGCGGGACTGGAGACCCAGTACTTC
CASSPPGLAGLETQYF
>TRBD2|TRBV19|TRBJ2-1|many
TGTGCCAGTAGTACGGGAGCGGGAGATAAGCGGGAGCAGTTCTTC
CASSTGAGDKREQFF
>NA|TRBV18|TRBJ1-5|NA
TGTGCCAGCTCACCCAGGGACGGGAGCAATCAGCCCCAGCATTTT
CASSPRDGSNQPQHF
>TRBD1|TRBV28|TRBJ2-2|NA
TGTGCCAGCAGTCCAACGACAGGGCGGGCCGGGGAGCTGTTTTTT
CASSPTTGRAGELFF
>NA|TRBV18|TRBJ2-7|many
TGTGCCAGCTCACCACCCGGGACCACCTACGAGCAGTACTTC
CASSPPGTTYEQYF
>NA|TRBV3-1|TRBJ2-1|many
TGTGCCAGCAGCCAAGGACTAGACAATGAGCAGTTCTTC
CASSQGLDNEQFF
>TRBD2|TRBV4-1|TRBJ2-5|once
TGCGCCAGCAGCCAATCCCGTAGCGGGAGCGGGGAGACCCAGTACTTC
CASSQSRSGSGETQYF
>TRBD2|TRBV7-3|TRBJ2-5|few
TGTGCCAGCAGCCCGACTAGCGGGATTGGGGACCAGTACTTC
CASSPTSGIGDQYF
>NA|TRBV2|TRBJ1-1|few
TGTGCCAGGTGGCGAATTGCTGAAGCTTTCTTT
CARWRIAEAFF
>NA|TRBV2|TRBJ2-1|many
TGTGCCAGCAGTGATGGTCCTCGAAAGGACAATGAGCAGTTCTTC
CASSDGPRKDNEQFF
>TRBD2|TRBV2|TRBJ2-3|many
TGTGCCAGTCCTCCGGGACTAGCGGGCACAGATACGCAGTATTTT
CASPPGLAGTDTQYF
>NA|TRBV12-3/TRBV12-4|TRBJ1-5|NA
TGTGCCAGCAGTTTATCAAATCGTGACCAGCCCCAGCATTTT
CASSLSNRDQPQHF
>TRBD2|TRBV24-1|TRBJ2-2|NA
TGTGCCACCAGTGATTTCCCGAATAGCGGGGATGGTACCGGGGAGCTGTTTTTT
CATSDFPNSGDGTGELFF
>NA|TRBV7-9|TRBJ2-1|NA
TGTGCCAGCAGCTTAGGCCTCCGGATAACGAACAATGAGCAGTTCTTC
CASSLGLRITNNEQFF
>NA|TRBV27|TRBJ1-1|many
TGTGCCAGCAGTTCGCCCAGGGGAGTGAACACTGAAGCTTTCTTT
CASSSPRGVNTEAFF
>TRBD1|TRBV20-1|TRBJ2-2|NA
TGCAGTGCTAGGGGCGTGCGGACAGGGGGCAGGGAGCTGTTTTTT
CSARGVRTGGRELFF
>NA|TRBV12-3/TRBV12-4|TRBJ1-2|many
TGTGCCAGCAGCACCACAGGCATCGGCTATGGCTACACCTTC
CASSTTGIGYGYTF
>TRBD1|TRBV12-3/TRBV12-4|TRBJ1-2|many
TGTGCCAGCAGCCGGGGGACAGCCTATGGCTACACCTTC
CASSRGTAYGYTF
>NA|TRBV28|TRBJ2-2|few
TGTGCCAGCAGCCCTACTAGCCACGGGGAGCTGTTTTTT
CASSPTSHGELFF
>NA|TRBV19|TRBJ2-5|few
TGTGCCAGTAGTATCTGGCACACGAACCAAGAGACCCAGTACTTC
CASSIWHTNQETQYF
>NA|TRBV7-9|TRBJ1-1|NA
TGTGCCAGCAGCTTATCGGGGGCTGAAGCTTTCTTT
CASSLSGAEAFF
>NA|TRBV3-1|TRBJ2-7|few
TGTGCCAGCAGCCAGTCGTATTCCTACGAGCAGTACTTC
CASSQSYSYEQYF
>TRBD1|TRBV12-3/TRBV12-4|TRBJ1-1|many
TGTGCCAGCAGCCGACAGGGTAATCTGAACACTGAAGCTTTCTTT
CASSRQGNLNTEAFF
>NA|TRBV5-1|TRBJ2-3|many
TGCGCCAGCACCCAAACAGATACGCAGTATTTT
CASTQTDTQYF
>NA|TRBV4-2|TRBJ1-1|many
TGTGCCAGCAGCCAAGTAGGGGGAAACACTGAAGCTTTCTTT
CASSQVGGNTEAFF
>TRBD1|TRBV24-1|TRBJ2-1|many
TGTGCCACCAGTGAACCTAGACAGGGTACGGACAATGAGCAGTTCTTC
CATSEPRQGTDNEQFF
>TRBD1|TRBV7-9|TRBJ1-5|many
TGTGCCAGCAGCTTCGGGACAGGGGACGGGCAGCCCCAGCATTTT
CASSFGTGDGQPQHF
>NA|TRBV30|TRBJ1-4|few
TGTGCCTGGAGTGGAGGGATGAGTGGTGAAAAACTGTTTTTT
CAWSGGMSGEKLFF
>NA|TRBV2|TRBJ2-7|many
TGTGCCAGCAGCACGGGAGTTATGTACGAGCAGTACTTC
CASSTGVMYEQYF
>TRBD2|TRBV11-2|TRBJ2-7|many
TGTGCCAGCAGCCTCGGGGGGGCGCGTAACTACGAGCAGTACTTC
CASSLGGARNYEQYF
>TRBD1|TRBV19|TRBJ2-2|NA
TGTGCCAGTAGTGCCTGGACAGGGTGGGACACCGGGGAGCTGTTTTTT
CASSAWTGWDTGELFF
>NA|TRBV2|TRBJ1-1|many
TGTGCCAGCAGGGGACAACCTTCGGCTTTCTTT
CASRGQPSAFF
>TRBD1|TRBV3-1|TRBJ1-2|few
TGTGCCAGCAGACCGACTGGACAGGGGAGAGATGGCTACACCTTC
CASRPTGQGRDGYTF
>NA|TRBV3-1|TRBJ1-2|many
TGTGCCAGCAGCCAGGAGGGGTGGGGCTACACCTTC
CASSQEGWGYTF
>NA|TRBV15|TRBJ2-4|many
TGTGCCACCAGCAGAGAAATCTGGATGATGACCAAAAACATTCAGTACTTC
CATSREIWMMTKNIQYF
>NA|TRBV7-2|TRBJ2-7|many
TGTGCCAGCAGCTTCGGGGAGCGCAGGTCCTACGAGCAGTACTTC
CASSFGERRSYEQYF
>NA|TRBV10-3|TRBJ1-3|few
TGTGCCATCGGGACGGGGGGCGGAAACACCATATATTTT
CAIGTGGGNTIYF
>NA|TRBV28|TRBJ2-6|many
TGTGCCAGCAGTGGGTCAATCTCTGGGGCCAACGTCCTGACTTTC
CASSGSISGANVLTF
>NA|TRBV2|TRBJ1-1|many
TGTGCCAGCAGTGTATCACAGAACACTGAAGCTTTCTTT
CASSVSQNTEAFF